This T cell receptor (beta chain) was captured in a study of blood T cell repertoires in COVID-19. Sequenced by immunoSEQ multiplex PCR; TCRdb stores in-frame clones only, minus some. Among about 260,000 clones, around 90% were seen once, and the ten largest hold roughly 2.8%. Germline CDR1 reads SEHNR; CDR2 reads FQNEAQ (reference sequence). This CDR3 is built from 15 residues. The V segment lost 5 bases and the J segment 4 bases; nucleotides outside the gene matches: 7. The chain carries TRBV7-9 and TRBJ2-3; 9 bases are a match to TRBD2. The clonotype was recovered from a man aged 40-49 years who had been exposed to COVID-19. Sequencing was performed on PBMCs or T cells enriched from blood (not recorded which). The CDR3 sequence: CASSLSGSGSDTQYF. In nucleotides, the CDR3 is TGTGCCAGCAGCCTTAGCGGGAGTGGATCAGATACGCAGTATTTT.